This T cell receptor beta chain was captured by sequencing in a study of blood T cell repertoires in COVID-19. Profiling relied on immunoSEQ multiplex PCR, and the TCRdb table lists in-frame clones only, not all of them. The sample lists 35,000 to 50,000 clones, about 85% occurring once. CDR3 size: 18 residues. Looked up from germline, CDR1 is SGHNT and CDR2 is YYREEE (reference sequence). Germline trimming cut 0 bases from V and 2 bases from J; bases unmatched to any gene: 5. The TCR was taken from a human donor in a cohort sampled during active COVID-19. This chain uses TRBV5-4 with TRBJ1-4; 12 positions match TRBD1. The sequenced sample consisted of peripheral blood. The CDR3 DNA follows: TGTGCCAGCAGCTTGGCGGGACAGGGGGCACGGACTAATGAAAAACTGTTTTTT. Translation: CASSLAGQGARTNEKLFF.